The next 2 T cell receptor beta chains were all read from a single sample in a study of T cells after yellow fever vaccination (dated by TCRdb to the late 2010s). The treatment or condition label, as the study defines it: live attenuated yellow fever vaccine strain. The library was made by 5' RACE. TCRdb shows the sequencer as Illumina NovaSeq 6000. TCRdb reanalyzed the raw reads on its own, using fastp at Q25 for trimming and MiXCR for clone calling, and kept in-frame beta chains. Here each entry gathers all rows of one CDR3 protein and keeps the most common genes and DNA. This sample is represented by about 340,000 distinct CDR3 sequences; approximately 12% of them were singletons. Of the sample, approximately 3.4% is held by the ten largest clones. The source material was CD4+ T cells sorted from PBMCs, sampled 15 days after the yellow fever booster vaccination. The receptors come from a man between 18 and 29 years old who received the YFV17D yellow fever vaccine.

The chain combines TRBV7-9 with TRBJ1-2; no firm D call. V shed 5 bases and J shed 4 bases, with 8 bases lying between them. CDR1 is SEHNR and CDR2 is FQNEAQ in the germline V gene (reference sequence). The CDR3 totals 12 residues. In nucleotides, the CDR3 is TGTGCCAGCAGCAACGAGGGCTATGGCTACACCTTC. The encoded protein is CASSNEGYGYTF.

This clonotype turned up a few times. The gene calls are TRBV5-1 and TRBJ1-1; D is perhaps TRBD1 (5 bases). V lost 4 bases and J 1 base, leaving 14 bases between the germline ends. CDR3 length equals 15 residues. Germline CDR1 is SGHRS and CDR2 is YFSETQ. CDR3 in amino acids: CASSLGRESNTEAFF. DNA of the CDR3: TGCGCCAGCAGCCTGGGACGCGAGTCGAACACTGAAGCTTTCTTT.